This T cell receptor beta chain was observed in a study of Graves' ophthalmopathy and Graves' hyperthyroidism. Study findings and constraints: A model of 13 signatures distinguished ophthalmopathy from stable hyperthyroidism at approximately 89% sensitivity and 70% to 84% specificity.

Using RNA transcripts, the TCR beta CDR3 regions were amplified. Scientists carried out first-round RT-PCR using HTBI primers and then a second-round multiplex PCR. TCRdb passed the multiplex PCR reads through MiXCR, listing each CDR3 protein once. The table lists some 750,000 distinct CDR3 sequences, roughly two fifths of them singletons. None of the included patients had other autoimmune diseases, uncontrolled infections, pregnancy or lactation, as these led to exclusion. It was on clinical symptoms, serum thyroxine, TRAb, thyroid ultrasound and orbital computed tomography that diagnosis relied. In this sample, this clonotype turned up a few times. Its target is not known. Since a much larger clone is just one base distant, this may be a read error. Trimming stripped 6 bases from V and 4 bases from J, with 6 bases between. The CDR3 runs to 11 residues.

The chain has TRBV6-7 and TRBJ1-2; D call uncertain. TRBV6-7 is an ORF, with its function uncertain. This sequence was found in an adult man with Graves' ophthalmopathy. Sequenced: peripheral blood. The CDR3 loop reads CASRVIYGYTF. The CDR3 DNA is TGTGCCAGCAGGGTTATCTATGGCTACACCTTC.